The rows below give T cell receptor beta chains drawn from one sample of a study of blood T cell repertoires in COVID-19. Profiling relied on immunoSEQ multiplex PCR, and the TCRdb table lists in-frame clones only, not all of them. Counted here are about 75,000 clones, approximately 86% occurring once; the ten biggest clones make up around 5.8%. The sequencing input was peripheral blood. These receptors originate from a woman in her forties or fifties with acute or convalescent COVID-19. CDR3s include the opening cysteine and the closing phenylalanine or tryptophan. The D gene is left open where the match is weak. Some rows have no size entry. The others give once, few or many, or a class for an expanded clone.

v_gene	d_gene	abundance	j_gene	CDR3nt	CDR3aa
TRBV4-3	TRBD1	-	TRBJ2-2	TGCGCCAGCAGCCAGCCCGGACAGGGTGGGGAGCTGTTTTTT	CASSQPGQGGELFF
TRBV19	-	-	TRBJ2-3	TGTGCCAGTACCACCTCATGGGGACTCACAGATACGCAGTATTTT	CASTTSWGLTDTQYF
TRBV6-5	-	-	TRBJ1-5	TGTGCCAGCAGCTGGACAGTCGATCAGCCCCAGCATTTT	CASSWTVDQPQHF
TRBV7-2	-	-	TRBJ2-7	TGTGCCAGCAGCTTTAACTATCTCGCCGAGCAGTACTTC	CASSFNYLAEQYF
TRBV13	TRBD1	-	TRBJ1-2	TGTGCCAGCAGCCTCCGGACAGGCCCGGGGGGCTACACCTTC	CASSLRTGPGGYTF
TRBV7-9	TRBD2	-	TRBJ2-1	TGTGCCAGCAGCCCCTGGGAGGGAGGGCCTGGCAATGAGCAGTTCTTC	CASSPWEGGPGNEQFF
TRBV21-1	-	-	TRBJ2-2	TGTGCCAGCAGCCAAATTAGGGGGCGGAACACCGGGGAGCTGTTTTTT	CASSQIRGRNTGELFF
TRBV7-2	-	-	TRBJ1-1	TGTGCCAGCAGCCCGTCGGGAGCCAGGGAGAACACTGAAGCTTTCTTT	CASSPSGARENTEAFF
TRBV5-1	TRBD1	-	TRBJ1-5	TGCGCCAGCAGCCAAGGGACAGGGCAGCTTAATCAGCCCCAGCATTTT	CASSQGTGQLNQPQHF
TRBV9	TRBD1	-	TRBJ2-2	TGTGCCAGCAGCGCCGGAGGGGGGACAGGGTTCACCGGGGAGCTGTTTTTT	CASSAGGGTGFTGELFF
TRBV28	TRBD1	-	TRBJ1-2	TGTGCCAGCAGTCCCCAAGACAGGGGGCGGGGTGGCTACACCTTC	CASSPQDRGRGGYTF
TRBV5-1	TRBD2	once	TRBJ2-5	TGCGCCAGCAGCTGGGGAGGGGCCCAAGAGACCCAGTACTTC	CASSWGGAQETQYF
TRBV19	-	once	TRBJ1-5	TGTGCCTCCAGTAGGGGACTCAGGGATCAGCCCCAGCATTTT	CASSRGLRDQPQHF
TRBV4-1	TRBD1	-	TRBJ2-1	TGCGCCAGCAGCCAAGGACAGGGGTCTTTTAATGAGCAGTTCTTC	CASSQGQGSFNEQFF
TRBV4-2	TRBD1	-	TRBJ1-1	TGTGCCAGCAGCCCTAGACAGGGCAGGGGTGGTGAAGCTTTCTTT	CASSPRQGRGGEAFF
TRBV7-6	-	few	TRBJ1-1	TGTGCCAGCAGCCCCACGGACGGCAGGGGGAACACTGAAGCTTTCTTT	CASSPTDGRGNTEAFF
TRBV5-4	-	-	TRBJ2-7	TGTGCCAGCAGCTTGGATACGAGGCAGTACTTC	CASSLDTRQYF
TRBV5-1	-	-	TRBJ1-1	TGCGCCAGCAGCTTGAGCGGGGAACAGCTAGCGACTTTCTTT	CASSLSGEQLATFF
TRBV10-1	TRBD1	-	TRBJ2-7	TGCGCCAGCAGTGAACAGGGGACCTACGAGCAGTACTTC	CASSEQGTYEQYF
TRBV18	-	-	TRBJ2-7	TGTGCCAGCTCACGAGCTTTGAGGCCTCCCCACGAGCAGTACTTC	CASSRALRPPHEQYF
TRBV27	-	-	TRBJ1-1	TGTGCCAGCAGTCCGTCCTATCAGGGGTACACTGAAGCTTTCTTT	CASSPSYQGYTEAFF
TRBV11-2	-	few	TRBJ1-1	TGTGCCAGCAGCTACAACAGGGATACAGAAGCTTTCTTT	CASSYNRDTEAFF
TRBV27	TRBD1	-	TRBJ1-5	TGTGCCAGCAGTTTAAATAGACAGGGTTGGAATCAGCCCCAGCATTTT	CASSLNRQGWNQPQHF
TRBV7-3	TRBD2	-	TRBJ2-1	TGTGCCAGCAGCTTAAGGCTAGCGGGGGGCGATGAGCAGTTCTTC	CASSLRLAGGDEQFF
TRBV12-3/TRBV12-4	-	-	TRBJ1-5	TGTGCCAGCAGTTTAGTTGGGGGGGCCCAGCATTTT	CASSLVGGAQHF
TRBV7-2	TRBD1	-	TRBJ2-7	TGTGCCAGCAGCTTAGCCGGGACAGGCCCCTACGAGCAGTACTTC	CASSLAGTGPYEQYF
TRBV2	-	once	TRBJ2-7	TGTGCCAGCACCCAGAAGGGGGGGGAATCCTACGAGCAGTACTTC	CASTQKGGESYEQYF
TRBV6-5	TRBD1	-	TRBJ2-6	TGTGCCAGCAGTCGGACAGGGAGCGGGGCCAACGTCCTGACTTTC	CASSRTGSGANVLTF
TRBV5-1	-	-	TRBJ2-1	TGCGCCAGCAGCTTGAGAGGGTTTAACTACAATGAGCAGTTCTTC	CASSLRGFNYNEQFF
TRBV4-3	-	-	TRBJ1-6	TGCGCCAGCAGCCAAGATCCGAGCTCCTATAATTCACCCCTCCACTTT	CASSQDPSSYNSPLHF
TRBV5-6	-	-	TRBJ1-4	TGTGCCAGCAGCCCGGAGGGTCAGGGTTTGGAAAAACTGTTTTTT	CASSPEGQGLEKLFF
TRBV7-9	-	-	TRBJ2-7	TGTGCCAGCAGCTTTCAGGCCTACGAGCAGTACTTC	CASSFQAYEQYF
TRBV15	-	-	TRBJ2-6	TGTGCCACCAGCAGAACTGCGAGCTCTGGGGCCAACGTCCTGACTTTC	CATSRTASSGANVLTF
TRBV28	-	once	TRBJ1-5	TGTGCCAGCAGCCGGGGAGGGGGACAGCCCCAGCATTTT	CASSRGGGQPQHF
TRBV5-6	TRBD2	-	TRBJ2-3	TGTGCCAGCAGCTTTCGTAGCGGGGGTGCAGATACGCAGTATTTT	CASSFRSGGADTQYF
TRBV28	-	-	TRBJ2-1	TGTGCCAGCCTGACCCCTGGCCGAGGTGGTGAGCAGTTCTTC	CASLTPGRGGEQFF
TRBV5-4	-	-	TRBJ1-4	TGTGCCAGCAGCTCCTGGGCGGAGGCGGATGAAAAACTGTTTTTT	CASSSWAEADEKLFF
TRBV15	-	-	TRBJ2-3	TGTGCCACCAGCACCGGAGGGGAAACTAGCACAGATACGCAGTATTTT	CATSTGGETSTDTQYF
TRBV20-1	-	-	TRBJ1-1	TGCAGTGCTAGTGGGGGCTTGAACACTGAAGCTTTCTTT	CSASGGLNTEAFF
TRBV24-1	TRBD1	-	TRBJ1-5	TGTGCCACCAGTGATCTCCGGACAGGTAGCAATCAGCCCCAGCATTTT	CATSDLRTGSNQPQHF
TRBV7-9	-	once	TRBJ2-1	TGTGCCAGCAGCGCGGAGGGTTACAATGAGCAGTTCTTC	CASSAEGYNEQFF
TRBV7-9	-	-	TRBJ1-4	TGTGCCAGCAGCTTAGCCTGGGACACAGGTGAAAAACTGTTTTTT	CASSLAWDTGEKLFF
TRBV19	-	-	TRBJ1-2	TGTGCCAGTAGTAGAGGAGGGGGCTACACCTTC	CASSRGGGYTF
TRBV7-2	-	-	TRBJ1-2	TGTGCCAGCAGCTCTGCCGGGGGGTATAACTATGGCTACACCTTC	CASSSAGGYNYGYTF
TRBV27	TRBD1	-	TRBJ1-1	TGTGCCAGCAGTTCCCCTACCGGACAGGCTGAAGCTTTCTTT	CASSSPTGQAEAFF
TRBV6-5	-	-	TRBJ2-7	TGTGCCAGCAGAGCCGGGTCCTTCTACGAGCAGTACTTC	CASRAGSFYEQYF